Below are 8 T cell receptor beta chains sequenced from a single sample in a study of Graves' ophthalmopathy and Graves' hyperthyroidism. The TCR beta CDR3 regions underwent amplification from RNA transcripts. In the first round, RT-PCR was carried out with HTBI primers, and a multiplex PCR formed the second round. TCRdb redid the calling of the multiplex PCR reads with MiXCR, one entry per CDR3 protein. The data show around 670,000 distinct CDR3 sequences, 40% seen once. The specimen was peripheral blood. These receptor sequences come from an adult man with Graves' ophthalmopathy.

This chain connects TRBV25-1 to TRBJ1-3, with TRBD1 as a possible D gene (5 bases). Germline CDR1 reads MGHDK; CDR2 reads SYGVNS. Trimming took 4 bases from V and 2 from J, leaving 12 bases between them. This CDR3 has 15 residues. In DNA form, the CDR3 reads TGTGCCAGCAGTGCCTCGGGAGGGGCTGGAAACACCATATATTTT. Translated: CASSASGGAGNTIYF.

As to this clonotype: Given a much more abundant clone one base away, this may be a read error. A read error is likely, as this CDR3 ends without the conserved phenylalanine or tryptophan. The chain joins TRBV7-3 to TRBJ1-2; no reliable D call. The germline V gene encodes CDR1 SGHTA and CDR2 FQGTGA. V lost 0 bases and J 7 bases, leaving 12 bases between the germline ends. CDR3 size: 14 residues. CDR3 residues: CASSLTKERSGYTL. The CDR3 coding sequence is TGTGCCAGCAGCTTAACGAAGGAAAGGTCTGGCTACACCCTC.

This clonotype was picked up many times. The J gene is TRBJ2-6, the V gene TRBV19; D gene uncertain. The V gene lost 4 bases and the J gene lost 0 bases, with 7 bases spanning the gap. The CDR3 is 15 amino acids. CDR1 and CDR2 from the germline V gene are LNHDA and SQIVND (reference sequence). CDR3 region: CASSKGYSGANVLTF. CDR3 bases: TGTGCCAGTAGTAAGGGATACTCTGGGGCCAACGTCCTGACTTTC.

The chain recombines TRBV30 with TRBJ2-5; 7 nucleotides line up with TRBD1. Germline trimming cut 2 bases from V and 3 bases from J; bases unmatched to any gene: 3. The CDR3 is 13 residues long. Looked up from germline, CDR1 is GTSNPN and CDR2 is SVGIG (reference sequence). This CDR3 reads CAWSFDREETQYF. The CDR3 nucleotides are TGTGCCTGGAGTTTTGACAGGGAAGAGACCCAGTACTTC.

In this sample, this clonotype turned up many times. This chain connects TRBV24-1 to TRBJ1-2, with 10 bases matching TRBD1. The ends lost 5 bases at V and 6 bases at J; junction bases unmatched: 5. The CDR3 covers 14 residues. Germline-derived CDR1 and CDR2 are KGHDR and SFDVKD. CDR3 sequence (DNA): TGTGCCACCAGTGCCCCAGACAGGGGGCATGGCTACACCTTC. Translated: CATSAPDRGHGYTF.

This clonotype was counted at least ten times. This sequence joins TRBV7-8 and TRBJ1-1; TRBD1 aligns across 9 bases. The CDR3 sequence is 16 residues long. CDR1 and CDR2 (germline): SGHVS, FQNEAQ. V was pared by 5 bases and J by 6 bases, with 13 bases of the junction left unmatched. This CDR3 is CASSTLDRGIYSEAFF. CDR3 nucleotides: TGTGCCAGCAGCACCCTAGACAGGGGGATATATTCTGAAGCTTTCTTT.

As concerns this clonotype: Because it lacks the conserved phenylalanine or tryptophan at the end, this CDR3 is likely a read error. This chain joins TRBV7-3 and TRBJ2-7; 8 bases match TRBD1. The CDR3 covers 14 residues. Per germline, CDR1 SGHTA and CDR2 FQGTGA. J was trimmed by 3 bases and V by 8 bases; bases with no gene match: 9. This chain's CDR3 is CASAYADRGYEQYI. CDR3 sequence (DNA): TGTGCCAGCGCATATGCCGACAGGGGCTACGAGCAGTACATC.

The sample holds many counts of this clonotype. The chain uses TRBV24-1 and TRBJ2-7; TRBD1 matches at 9 bases. This CDR3 has 14 amino acids. Per germline, CDR1 KGHDR and CDR2 SFDVKD. The junction had 7 bases not matched to a gene; V was cut back by 6 bases and J by 5 bases. CDR3 nucleotide sequence: TGTGCCACCAGTCCGGGACAGGGTTTCGACGAGCAGTACTTC. It specifies CATSPGQGFDEQYF.